Here is one TCR beta chain with its context. What it binds is unknown. This sample is part of a study of regulatory and conventional T cells in RAG deficiency. Points from the study as a whole: Patient subsets had shorter CDR3s; Omenn Treg-Tconv overlap exceeded 85%.

The sorted regulatory T cells were CD4+, CD25-high and CD127-low, with genomic DNA sequenced. The CDR3 runs 11 residues. V dropped 3 bases and J dropped 5 bases, with 2 bases sitting between them. The germline V gene has CDR1 LNHDA and CDR2 SQIVND (reference sequence). Assay used: immunoSEQ multiplex PCR; TCRdb lists only in-frame clones, some missing. The sample has approximately 10,000 clones; approximately 93% are singletons. These data were likewise used in another study, on regulatory T cells. As that report states: The PCR used 52 TRBV and 13 TRBJ primers.

Sequencing was performed on CD127- CD25+ CD4+ Tregs sorted from blood. The receptor's source is a human donor in good health. The chain joins TRBV19 to TRBJ1-3; D gene unclear. CDR3 nucleotides: TGTGCCAGTAGTATCAGAAACACCATATATTTT. Protein: CASSIRNTIYF.